This TCR beta chain came from a study of low-dose radiotherapy and immunotherapy resistance in tumors (dated by TCRdb to between 2020 and 2023). In terms of the full investigation: Patients in Cohort 1 were given 0.5 Gy per fraction every 2 weeks, and the prescribed total PTV dose was 6.5 Gy. Trial participants were not randomized into treatment groups. Patients in Cohort 2 were given 1 Gy per fraction every two weeks, for a total of 13 Gy across 26 weeks. Intravenous cyclophosphamide at 200 mg/m2 was administered every two weeks, one day ahead of each radiation and immunotherapy administration. Aspirin 300 mg was taken orally once daily by patients for four cycles, starting on cycle 1 day 1. The translational analysis covered eight patients: three from the first dose cohort and the first five from the second dose cohort. Nivolumab and ipilimumab were both given intravenously, with nivolumab at a 240 mg flat dose every two weeks and ipilimumab at 1 mg/kg every six weeks.

Trimming takes 6 bases off V and 8 bases off J; junction bases not matched to a gene: 5. CDR1 and CDR2 are drawn from the germline V gene: SQVTM, ANQGSEA. The CDR3, from cysteine to phenylalanine, totals 12 residues. Only CDR3 DNA remains: 36 bases, in frame from the first base. The time point label for this specimen denotes: before trial treatment. The donors took part in RACIN, a single-arm, phase I, dose-escalation trial that combined nivolumab, ipilimumab, aspirin, low-dose cyclophosphamide and low-dose radiotherapy. Patients with advanced, TIL-negative solid tumors were considered eligible. The run used an Illumina HiSeq 2500. First-strand cDNA was synthesized using Superscript III and a set of TRAV- and TRBV-specific primers, so that both TCRalpha and TCRbeta chains were covered. TCRs were amplified for 20 PCR cycles with Phusion, using a constant-region primer paired with the adapter attached to the V primers. Amplification of the isolated mRNA was done with the MessageAmp II aRNA Amplification Kit, which involved a roughly 16-hour in vitro transcription at 37 degrees C. mRNA for TCR sequencing was isolated with the Dynabeads mRNA DIRECT Purification Kit. Indexed Illumina adapters were added in a second Phusion PCR of approximately 25 cycles, after which AMPure XP beads were used to purify the products. The original pipeline was this. Using custom Perl scripts, TCR sequences that encoded the same protein were pooled, out-of-frame sequences were dropped, and the abundance of each clonotype was calculated. Any TCR sequence supported by only a single read was excluded from analysis. Repertoire metrics included Shannon entropy, Gini index, clonality, richness, and frequency of TCRs shared between repertoires. In-frame beta chains were kept once TCRdb had trimmed the public reads at Q25 with fastp and called clones with MiXCR. Rows merge per CDR3 protein into single entries with the most common DNA and genes. These V and J calls are TCRdb output, not the study's own analysis. The sample table holds under 95,000 distinct CDR3 sequences, of which 15% to 20% were seen once. 2.8% of the sample comes from the top ten.

In this sample, this clonotype turned up many times. Its recognized antigen is unknown. No base quality values were provided; no much bigger clone lies one nucleotide off. The material was PBMCs, obtained before treatment. The chain links TRBV29-1 with TRBJ2-2; 8 nucleotides in the junction match TRBD1. The receptor was isolated from a male donor with prostate cancer. The CDR3 region has the sequence CSVDREGGELFF. The DNA sequence is as follows: TGCAGCGTGGACAGGGAAGGAGGGGAGCTGTTTTTT.